The clone carrying this T cell receptor beta chain was picked up many times. V shed 1 base and J shed 6 bases, with 12 bases lying between them. CDR3 size: 13 residues. CDR1 GTSNPN and CDR2 SVGIG come from the germline V gene (reference sequence). This entry comes from a study of T cells in Graves' hyperthyroidism and ophthalmopathy. TCR beta CDR3 region amplification was performed from RNA transcripts. A set of HTBI primers served as the primers for a first-round RT-PCR of the TCR CDR3. TCRdb reanalysed the multiplex PCR reads using MiXCR and keeps one entry per CDR3 protein. The table shows over 450,000 distinct CDR3 sequences, with roughly 15% occurring only once.

This TCR was sampled from a woman under 30 with Graves' ophthalmopathy. The sequencing sample was made of blood. The rearrangement links TRBV30 to TRBJ1-1; D uncertain. CDR3 in amino acids: CAWSGVLGAEAFF. CDR3 sequence (DNA): TGTGCCTGGAGTGGGGTCCTGGGCGCTGAAGCTTTCTTT.